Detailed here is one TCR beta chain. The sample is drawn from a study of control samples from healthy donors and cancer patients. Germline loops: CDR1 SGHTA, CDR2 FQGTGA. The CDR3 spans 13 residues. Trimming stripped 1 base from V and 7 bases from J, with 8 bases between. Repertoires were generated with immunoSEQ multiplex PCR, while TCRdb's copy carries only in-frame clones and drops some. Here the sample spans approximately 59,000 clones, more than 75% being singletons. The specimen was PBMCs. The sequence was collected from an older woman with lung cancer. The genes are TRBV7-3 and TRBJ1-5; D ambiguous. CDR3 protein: CASSLNAAQPQHF. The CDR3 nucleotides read TGTGCCAGCAGCTTAAACGCTGCGCAGCCCCAGCATTTT.